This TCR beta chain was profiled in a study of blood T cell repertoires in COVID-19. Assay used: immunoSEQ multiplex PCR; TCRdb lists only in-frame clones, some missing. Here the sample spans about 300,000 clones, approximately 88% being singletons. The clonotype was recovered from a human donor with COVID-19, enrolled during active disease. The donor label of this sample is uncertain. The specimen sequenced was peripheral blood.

CDR3 protein: CATSDDVAGLNNEQFF. The CDR3 DNA sequence: TGTGCCACCAGTGACGATGTGGCGGGACTAAACAATGAGCAGTTCTTC. The chain couples TRBV24-1 to TRBJ2-1; TRBD2 matches 7 bases. V lost 4 bases to trimming and J lost 5 bases; unmatched junction nucleotides: 10. The CDR3 spans 16 residues. Germline CDR1 reads KGHDR; CDR2 reads SFDVKD.